This T cell receptor beta chain stems from a study of lymphopenia after photon versus proton radiotherapy. The study's findings and limits: Post-nadir TCR diversity decline inversely tracked overall survival among those who died. Proton therapy kept repertoires fairly stable, unlike photons, which gained effector/memory cells. After the lymphocyte nadir, photon-treated repertoires showed oligoclonal expansion, especially of CD8+ Temra cells.

Profiled with immunoSEQ multiplex PCR; TCRdb holds only in-frame clones, not every one. Among 55,000 to 75,000 clones listed, about nine tenths were seen once. Germline loops: CDR1 SEHNR, CDR2 FQNEAQ (reference sequence). The CDR3 has 11 amino acids. The germline V and J ends were trimmed by 4 bases and 14 bases, with 11 bases remaining between them. As for this clone: Its antigen remains unknown.

The chain employs TRBV7-9 and TRBJ1-4; D is unresolved. The sequence was obtained from a woman aged 70-85 years with pancreatic cancer. The material was peripheral blood, obtained from a patient treated with photon-based radiotherapy. The CDR3 nucleotides are TGTGCCAGCAGCTCTGACGTTAGGCTGTTTTTT. Its translation is CASSSDVRLFF.